Sequencing of this T cell receptor (beta chain) was carried out in a study of blood T cell repertoires in COVID-19. For the study at large: Italy, Spain and the United States were the sources of the convalescent and acute COVID-19 samples.

Authors' data handling: The assay estimated nucleated cells by amplifying reference gene primers. Assay used: immunoSEQ multiplex PCR; TCRdb lists only in-frame clones, some missing. That table furnishes V, J and clone size, whereas the DNA furnished D and trimming. Here the sample spans 250,000 or so clones, about 87% being singletons. Seattle cases were enrolled at active infection and followed longitudinally. The V gene lost 3 bases and the J gene lost 0 bases, with 12 bases spanning the gap. CDR3 length: 16 amino acids. In germline, CDR1 is MNHNS, CDR2 SASEGT. The J gene is TRBJ2-4, the V gene TRBV6-1, with TRBD2 as a possible D gene (6 bases). Sample: peripheral blood. The source of this sequence is a woman younger than 45 with COVID-19, enrolled during active disease. This chain's CDR3 is CASSDWRGLAKNIQYF. The DNA of the CDR3 is TGTGCCAGCAGTGATTGGCGGGGCCTAGCCAAAAACATTCAGTACTTC.